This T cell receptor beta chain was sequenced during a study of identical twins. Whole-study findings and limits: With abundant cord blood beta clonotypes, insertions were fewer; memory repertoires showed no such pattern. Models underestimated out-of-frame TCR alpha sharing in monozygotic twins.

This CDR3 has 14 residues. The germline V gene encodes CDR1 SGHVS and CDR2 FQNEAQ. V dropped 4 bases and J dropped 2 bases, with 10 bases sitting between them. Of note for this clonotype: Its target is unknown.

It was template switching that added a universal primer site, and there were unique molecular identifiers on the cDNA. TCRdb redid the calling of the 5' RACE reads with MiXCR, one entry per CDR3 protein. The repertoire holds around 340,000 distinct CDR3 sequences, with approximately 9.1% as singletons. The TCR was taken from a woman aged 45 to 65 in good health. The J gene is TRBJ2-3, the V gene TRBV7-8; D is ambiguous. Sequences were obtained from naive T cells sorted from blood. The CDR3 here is CASSSNKFTDTQYF. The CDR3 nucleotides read TGTGCCAGCAGCTCAAATAAGTTCACAGATACGCAGTATTTT.